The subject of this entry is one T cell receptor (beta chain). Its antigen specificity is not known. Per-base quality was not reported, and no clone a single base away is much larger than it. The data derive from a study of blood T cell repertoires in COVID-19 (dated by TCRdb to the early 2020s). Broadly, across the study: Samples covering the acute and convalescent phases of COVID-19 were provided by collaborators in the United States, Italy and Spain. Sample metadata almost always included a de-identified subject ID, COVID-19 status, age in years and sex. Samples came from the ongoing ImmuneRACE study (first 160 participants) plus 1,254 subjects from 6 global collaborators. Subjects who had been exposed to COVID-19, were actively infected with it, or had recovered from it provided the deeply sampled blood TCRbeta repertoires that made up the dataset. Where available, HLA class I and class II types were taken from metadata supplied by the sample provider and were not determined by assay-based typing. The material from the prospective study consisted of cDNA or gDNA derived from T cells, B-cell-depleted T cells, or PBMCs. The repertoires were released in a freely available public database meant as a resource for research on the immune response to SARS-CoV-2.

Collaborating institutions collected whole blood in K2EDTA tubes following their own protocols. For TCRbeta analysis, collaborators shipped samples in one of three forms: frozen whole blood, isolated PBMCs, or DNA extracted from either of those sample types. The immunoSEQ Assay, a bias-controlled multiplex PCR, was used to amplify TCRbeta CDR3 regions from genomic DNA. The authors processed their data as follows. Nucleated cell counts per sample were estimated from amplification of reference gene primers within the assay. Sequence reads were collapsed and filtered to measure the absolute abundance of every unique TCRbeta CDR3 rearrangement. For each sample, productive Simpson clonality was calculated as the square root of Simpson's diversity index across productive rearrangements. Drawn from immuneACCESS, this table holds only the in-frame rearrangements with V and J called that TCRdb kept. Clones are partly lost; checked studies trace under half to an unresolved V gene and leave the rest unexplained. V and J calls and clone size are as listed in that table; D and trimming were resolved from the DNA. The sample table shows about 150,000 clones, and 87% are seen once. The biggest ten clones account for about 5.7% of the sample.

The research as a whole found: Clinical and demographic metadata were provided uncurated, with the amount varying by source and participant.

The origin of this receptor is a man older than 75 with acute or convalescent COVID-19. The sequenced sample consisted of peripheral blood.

The sequenced DNA is TGTGCCAGCAGTAGGGTGCCAGGGGGATTCATGAACACTGAAGCTTTCTTT. Its amino acids are CASSRVPGGFMNTEAFF. The V gene is TRBV5-4 and the J gene is TRBJ1-1, with 7 junctional bases fitting TRBD1. At the junction V is shortened by 5 bases and J by 0 bases; bases outside the gene matches: 13. Reading from cysteine to phenylalanine, the CDR3 counts 17 amino acids. The retained sequence is limited to the CDR3, 51 bases, with the frame set at the first base. According to the germline V gene (reference sequence), CDR1 reads SGHNT and CDR2 reads YYREEE.